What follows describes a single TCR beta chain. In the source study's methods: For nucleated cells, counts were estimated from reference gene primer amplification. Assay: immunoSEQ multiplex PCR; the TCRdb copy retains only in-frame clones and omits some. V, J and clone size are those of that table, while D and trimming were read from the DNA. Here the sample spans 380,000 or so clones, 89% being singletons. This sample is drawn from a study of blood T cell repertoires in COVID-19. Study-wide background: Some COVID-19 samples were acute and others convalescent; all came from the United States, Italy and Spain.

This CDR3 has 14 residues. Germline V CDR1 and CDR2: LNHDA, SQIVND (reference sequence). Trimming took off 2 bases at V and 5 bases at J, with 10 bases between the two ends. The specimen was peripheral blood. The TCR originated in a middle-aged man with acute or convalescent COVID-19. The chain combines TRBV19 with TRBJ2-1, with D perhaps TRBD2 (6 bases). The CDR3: CASSILSGHNEQFF. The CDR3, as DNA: TGTGCCAGTAGTATACTTAGCGGACACAATGAGCAGTTCTTC.